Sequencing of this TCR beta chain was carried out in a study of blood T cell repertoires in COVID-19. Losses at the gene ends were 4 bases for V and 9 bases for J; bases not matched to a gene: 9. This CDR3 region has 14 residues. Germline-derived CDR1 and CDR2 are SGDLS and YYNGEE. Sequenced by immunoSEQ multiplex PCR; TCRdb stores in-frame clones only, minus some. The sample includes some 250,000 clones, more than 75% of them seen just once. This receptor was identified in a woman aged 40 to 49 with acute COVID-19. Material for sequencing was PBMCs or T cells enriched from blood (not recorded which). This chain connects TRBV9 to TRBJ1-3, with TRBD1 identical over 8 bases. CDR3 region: CASSFKDRAGTIYF. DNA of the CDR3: TGTGCCAGCAGCTTTAAGGACAGGGCTGGCACCATATATTTT.